The sequence of this T cell receptor beta chain was determined in a study of cytotoxic CD8 clonotypes in ibrutinib-treated CLL. Study at large: Roughly 10 relapsed/refractory, approximately 15 treatment-naive; some 18 IGHV unmutated. Findings and limits, study-wide: Ibrutinib response saw clonality rise, and progression saw it return toward baseline.

Trimming removed 0 bases at V and 2 bases at J, with 2 bases between. The CDR3 extends over 12 amino acids. Germline-derived CDR1 and CDR2 are SGHDT and YYEEEE. Details on this clone: Its target is not known.

Depths of 1 in 200,000 to 1 in 1 million T cells were the sequencing target. Profiled with immunoSEQ multiplex PCR; TCRdb holds only in-frame clones, not every one. The sample lists under 200,000 clones, more than 65% occurring once. PBMCs that had been cryopreserved were the source of 1.5 to 2.5 micrograms of genomic DNA for TCR beta libraries. The source was PBMCs, collected after 12 months of ibrutinib treatment. The receptor's source is a human donor with chronic lymphocytic leukemia. The V gene is TRBV5-6, the J gene TRBJ1-2, with D uncertain. Written as DNA, the CDR3 is TGTGCCAGCAGCTTGGGGAACTATGGCTACACCTTC. Protein product: CASSLGNYGYTF.